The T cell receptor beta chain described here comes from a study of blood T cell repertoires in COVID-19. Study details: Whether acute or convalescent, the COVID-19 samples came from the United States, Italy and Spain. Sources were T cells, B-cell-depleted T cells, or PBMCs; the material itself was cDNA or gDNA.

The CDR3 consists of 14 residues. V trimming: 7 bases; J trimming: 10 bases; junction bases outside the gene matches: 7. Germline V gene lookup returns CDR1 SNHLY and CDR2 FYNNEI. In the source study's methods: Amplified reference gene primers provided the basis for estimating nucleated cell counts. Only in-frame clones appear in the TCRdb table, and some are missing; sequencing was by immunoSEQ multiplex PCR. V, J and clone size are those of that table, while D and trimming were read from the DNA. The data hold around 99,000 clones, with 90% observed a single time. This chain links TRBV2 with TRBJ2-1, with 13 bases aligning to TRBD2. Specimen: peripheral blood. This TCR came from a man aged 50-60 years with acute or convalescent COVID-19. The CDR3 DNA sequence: TGTGCCAGCACACAACTAGCGGGAGGGTACGAGCAGTTCTTC. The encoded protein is CASTQLAGGYEQFF. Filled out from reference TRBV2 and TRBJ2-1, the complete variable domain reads EPEVTQTPSHQVTQMGQEVILRCVPISNHLYFYWYRQILGQKVEFLVSFYNNEISEKSEIFDDQFSVERPDGSNFTLKIRSTKLEDSAMYFCASTQLAGGYEQFFGPGTRLTVL.